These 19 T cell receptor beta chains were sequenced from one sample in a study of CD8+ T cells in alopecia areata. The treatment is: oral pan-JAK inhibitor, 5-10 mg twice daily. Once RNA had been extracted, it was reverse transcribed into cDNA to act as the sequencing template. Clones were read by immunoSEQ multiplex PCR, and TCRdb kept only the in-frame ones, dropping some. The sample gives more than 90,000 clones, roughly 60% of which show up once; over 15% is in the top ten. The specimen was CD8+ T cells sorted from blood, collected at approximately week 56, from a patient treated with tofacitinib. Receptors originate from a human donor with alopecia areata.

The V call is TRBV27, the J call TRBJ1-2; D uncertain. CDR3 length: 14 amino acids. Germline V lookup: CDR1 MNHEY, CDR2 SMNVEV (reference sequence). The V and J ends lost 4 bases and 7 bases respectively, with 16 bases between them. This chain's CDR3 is CASSSTDLPGGYTF. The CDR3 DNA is TGTGCCAGCAGTTCAACAGACCTTCCTGGTGGCTACACCTTC.

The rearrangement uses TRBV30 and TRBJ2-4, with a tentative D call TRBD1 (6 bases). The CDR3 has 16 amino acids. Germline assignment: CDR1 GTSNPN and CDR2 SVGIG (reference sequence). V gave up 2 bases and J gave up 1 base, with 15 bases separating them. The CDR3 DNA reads TGTGCCTGGAGTCCCCCAGGGGACGGGGCCAAAAACATTCAGTACTTC. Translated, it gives CAWSPPGDGAKNIQYF.

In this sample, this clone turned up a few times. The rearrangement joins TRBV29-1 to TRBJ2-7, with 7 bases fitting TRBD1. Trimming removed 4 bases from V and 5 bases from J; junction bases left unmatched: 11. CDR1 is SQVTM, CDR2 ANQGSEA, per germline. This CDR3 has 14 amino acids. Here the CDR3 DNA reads TGCAGCGTTGGCCCGGTTCAGGGGGACAACGAGCAGTACTTC. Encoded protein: CSVGPVQGDNEQYF.

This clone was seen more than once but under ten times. CDR3 sequence: CASNPAGADTQYF. The DNA of the CDR3 is TGCGCCAGCAACCCCGCGGGGGCAGATACGCAGTATTTT. The chain employs TRBV5-1 and TRBJ2-3, with TRBD2 identical over 7 bases. The germline V gene has CDR1 SGHRS and CDR2 YFSETQ. The CDR3 contains 13 residues. Trimming took 6 bases from V and 4 from J; bases not matched to a gene: 5. The whole variable domain, filled in from reference TRBV5-1 and TRBJ2-3, reads KAGVTQTPRYLIKTRGQQVTLSCSPISGHRSVSWYQQTPGQGLQFLFEYFSETQRNKGNFPGRFSGRQFSNSRSEMNVSTLELGDSALYLCASNPAGADTQYFGPGTRLTVL.

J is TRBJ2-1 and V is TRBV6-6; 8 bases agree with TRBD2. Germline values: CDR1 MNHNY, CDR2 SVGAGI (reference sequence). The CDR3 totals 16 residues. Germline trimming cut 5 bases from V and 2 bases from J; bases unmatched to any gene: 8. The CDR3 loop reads CASSPTSASAYNEQFF. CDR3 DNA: TGTGCCAGCAGTCCGACTAGCGCCTCCGCCTACAATGAGCAGTTCTTC.

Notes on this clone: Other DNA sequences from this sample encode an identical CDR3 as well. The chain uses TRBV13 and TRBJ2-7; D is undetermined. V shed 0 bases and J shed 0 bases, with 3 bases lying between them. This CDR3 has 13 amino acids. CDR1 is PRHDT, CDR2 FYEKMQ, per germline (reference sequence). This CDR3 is CASSLGSSYEQYF. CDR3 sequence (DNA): TGTGCCAGCAGCTTAGGCAGCTCCTACGAGCAGTACTTC. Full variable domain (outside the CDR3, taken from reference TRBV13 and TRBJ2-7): AAGVIQSPRHLIKEKRETATLKCYPIPRHDTVYWYQQGPGQDPQFLISFYEKMQSDKGSIPDRFSAQQFSDYHSELNMSSLELGDSALYFCASSLGSSYEQYFGPGTRLTVT.

The CDR3, as DNA: TGTGCCAGCAGCTGGGGACAGAGCTATGGCTACACCTTC. Translated, it gives CASSWGQSYGYTF. This rearrangement joins TRBV5-6 to TRBJ1-2, with TRBD1 matching 7 bases. V dropped 3 bases and J dropped 4; count of bases not matched to a gene: 3. Germline V gene sequence: CDR1 SGHDT, CDR2 YYEEEE. The CDR3 loop spans 13 amino acids.

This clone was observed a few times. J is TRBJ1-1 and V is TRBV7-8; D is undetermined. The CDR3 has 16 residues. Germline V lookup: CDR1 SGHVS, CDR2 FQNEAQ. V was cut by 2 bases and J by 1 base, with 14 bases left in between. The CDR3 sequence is CASSLSQRATNTEAFF. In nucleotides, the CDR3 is TGTGCCAGCAGCTTATCTCAAAGGGCGACGAACACTGAAGCTTTCTTT.

The CDR3 loop is CASSQAHQGYEQYF. As DNA, the CDR3 is TGTGCCAGCAGCCAAGCTCACCAGGGATACGAGCAGTACTTC. The chain uses TRBV4-2 and TRBJ2-7, with D possibly being TRBD1 (5 bases). The germline gives CDR1 LGHNA, CDR2 YNFKEQ. The CDR3 loop spans 14 amino acids. Trimming took off 1 base at V and 4 bases at J, with 11 bases between the two ends.

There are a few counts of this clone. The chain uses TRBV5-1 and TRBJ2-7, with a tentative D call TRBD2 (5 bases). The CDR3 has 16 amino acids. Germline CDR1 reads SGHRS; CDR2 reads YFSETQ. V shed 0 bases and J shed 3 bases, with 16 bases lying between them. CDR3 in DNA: TGCGCCAGCAGCTTGGCCTTCGAAGAGGGTGGCTACGAGCAGTACTTC. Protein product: CASSLAFEEGGYEQYF.

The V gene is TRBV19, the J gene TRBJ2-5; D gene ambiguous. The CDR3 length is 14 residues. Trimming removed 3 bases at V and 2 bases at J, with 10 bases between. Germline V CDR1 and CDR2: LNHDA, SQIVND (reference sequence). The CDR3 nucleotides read TGTGCCAGTAGTATTCACGAAGAGCAAGAGACCCAGTACTTC. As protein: CASSIHEEQETQYF.

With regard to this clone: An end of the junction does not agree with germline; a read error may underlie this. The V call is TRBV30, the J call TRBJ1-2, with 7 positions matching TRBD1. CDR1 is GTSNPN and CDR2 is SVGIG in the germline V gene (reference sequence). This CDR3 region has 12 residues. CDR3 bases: TGTGCCTGGAGTGTAGGGGGCAGACCTGGCTGCTTC. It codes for CAWSVGGRPGCF.

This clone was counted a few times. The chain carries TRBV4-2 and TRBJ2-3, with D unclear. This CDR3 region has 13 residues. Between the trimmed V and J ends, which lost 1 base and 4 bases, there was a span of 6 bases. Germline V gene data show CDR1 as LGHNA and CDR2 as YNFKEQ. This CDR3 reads CASSQGVPDTQYF. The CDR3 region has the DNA TGTGCCAGCAGCCAAGGAGTGCCAGATACGCAGTATTTT.

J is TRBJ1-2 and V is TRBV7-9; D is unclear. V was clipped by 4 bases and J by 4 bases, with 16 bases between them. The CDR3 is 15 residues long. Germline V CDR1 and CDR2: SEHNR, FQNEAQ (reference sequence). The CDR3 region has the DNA TGTGCCAGCAGCTCCCCCATGACTAGCAGCTATGGCTACACCTTC. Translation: CASSSPMTSSYGYTF.

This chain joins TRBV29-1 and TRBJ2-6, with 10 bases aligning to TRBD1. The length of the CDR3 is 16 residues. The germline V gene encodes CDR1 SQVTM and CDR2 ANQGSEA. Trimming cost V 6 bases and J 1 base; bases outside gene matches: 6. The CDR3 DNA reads TGCAGCGTCCCCCGGGACAGGGGATCTGGGGCCAACGTCCTGACTTTC. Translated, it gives CSVPRDRGSGANVLTF.

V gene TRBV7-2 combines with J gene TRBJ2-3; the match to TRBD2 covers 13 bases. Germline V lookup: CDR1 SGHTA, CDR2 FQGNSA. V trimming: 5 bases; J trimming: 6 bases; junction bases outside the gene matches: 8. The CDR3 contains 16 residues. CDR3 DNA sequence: TGTGCCAGCAGCCCTGGACTAGCGGGGGAACGGGATACGCAGTATTTT. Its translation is CASSPGLAGERDTQYF.

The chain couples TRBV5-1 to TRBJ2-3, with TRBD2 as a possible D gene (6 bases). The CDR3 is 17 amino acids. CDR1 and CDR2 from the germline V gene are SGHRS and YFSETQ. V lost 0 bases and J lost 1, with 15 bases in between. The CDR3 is CASSLACAGLCTDTQYF. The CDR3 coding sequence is TGCGCCAGCAGCTTGGCGTGTGCGGGGTTATGCACAGATACGCAGTATTTT.

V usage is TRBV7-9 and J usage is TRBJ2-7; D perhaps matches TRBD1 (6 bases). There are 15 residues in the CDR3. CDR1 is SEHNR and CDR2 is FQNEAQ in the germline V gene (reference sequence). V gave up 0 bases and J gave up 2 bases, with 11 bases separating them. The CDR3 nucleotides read TGTGCCAGCAGCTTAGCTCCAGGGGCCACCTACGAGCAGTACTTC. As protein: CASSLAPGATYEQYF.

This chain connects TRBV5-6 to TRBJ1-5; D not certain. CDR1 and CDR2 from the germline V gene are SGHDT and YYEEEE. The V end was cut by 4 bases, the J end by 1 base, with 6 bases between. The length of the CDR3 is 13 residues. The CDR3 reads CASSAGSNQPQHF. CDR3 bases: TGTGCCAGCAGCGCGGGGAGCAATCAGCCCCAGCATTTT.